The source of this T cell receptor beta chain is a study of CD8 T cells in ankylosing spondylitis. In this sample, this clonotype turned up a few times. Antigen: not known. V was pared by 5 bases and J by 10 bases, with 12 bases between. The germline V gene has CDR1 LGHDT and CDR2 YNNKEL (reference sequence). The CDR3 runs 11 residues. Study results and limitations: It appeared that ankylosing spondylitis blood was characterized by a TCR beta motif of under ten highly homologous variants. Earlier studies detected some motif variants in reactive arthritis synovial fluid and blood.

Construction of TCR beta libraries was performed using quantitative 5'-RACE with molecular barcodes. TCRdb itself ran the 5' RACE reads through MiXCR, one entry per CDR3 protein. The sample consists of under 200,000 distinct CDR3 sequences, approximately 10% of them appearing once. The source material was blood, either unsorted or a sorted T cell fraction (not recorded which). The chain links TRBV3-1 to TRBJ2-7; D is ambiguous. This TCR came from a male donor with ankylosing spondylitis or in good health (not recorded which). The DNA for the CDR3 is TGTGCCAGCAGCGTGGGCAGAGATCAGTACTTC. This gives the protein CASSVGRDQYF.